The 3 T cell receptor beta chains listed next were all sequenced from one sample in a study of Ad26.COV2.S vaccination and SARS-CoV-2 variants. TCRdb's table, derived via immunoSEQ multiplex PCR, lists solely in-frame clones and lacks some. Of approximately 410,000 clones listed, roughly 90% are singletons. The treatment: 15 to 20 received Ad26.COV2.S at low or high dose, single or two shots; about 5 received placebo; per-sample allocation not given. Sampling was performed 63 days after the first vaccine or placebo injection. The source material was peripheral blood, sampled in a trial of Ad26.COV2.S vaccine versus placebo. These TCRs come from a person between 18 and 65 years old who received the Ad26.COV2.S COVID-19 vaccine or a placebo.

V and J are TRBV28 and TRBJ1-4; D is uncertain. CDR1 and CDR2 (germline): MDHEN, SYDVKM. This CDR3 has 17 residues. V lost 3 bases and J 0 bases, leaving 14 bases between the germline ends. The CDR3 region is CASSFGFRTTTNEKLFF. DNA of the CDR3: TGTGCCAGCAGTTTTGGTTTCAGAACTACAACTAATGAAAAACTGTTTTTT.

This clone was recorded once. The rearrangement joins TRBV27 to TRBJ2-1, with 12 positions matching TRBD2. Per germline, CDR1 MNHEY and CDR2 SMNVEV (reference sequence). The CDR3 consists of 19 residues. Losses at the gene ends were 5 bases for V and 8 bases for J; bases not matched to a gene: 19. The CDR3 protein is CASSRTAPLLAGGLYEQFF. CDR3 nucleotide sequence: TGTGCCAGCAGTCGGACGGCTCCTCTTCTAGCGGGGGGGCTATATGAGCAGTTCTTC.

The chain joins TRBV11-2 to TRBJ2-7; weak D call: TRBD1 (6 bases). CDR1 is SGHAT and CDR2 is FQNNGV in the germline V gene. This CDR3 has 14 residues. The V and J ends lost 0 bases and 3 bases respectively, with 9 bases between them. CDR3 DNA sequence: TGTGCCAGCAGCTTAGATGGGGGCTTCTACGAGCAGTACTTC. Translated, it gives CASSLDGGFYEQYF.